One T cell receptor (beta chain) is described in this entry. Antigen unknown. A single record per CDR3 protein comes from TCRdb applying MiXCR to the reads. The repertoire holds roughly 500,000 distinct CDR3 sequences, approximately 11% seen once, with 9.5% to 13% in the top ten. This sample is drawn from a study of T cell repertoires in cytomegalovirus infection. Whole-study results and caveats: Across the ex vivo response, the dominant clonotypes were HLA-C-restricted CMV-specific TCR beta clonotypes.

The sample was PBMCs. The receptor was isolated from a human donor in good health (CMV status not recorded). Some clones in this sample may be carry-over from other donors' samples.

The CDR3 loop reads CASSWGQASNYGYTF. CDR3 nucleotides: TGCGCCAGCAGCTGGGGACAGGCCTCAAACTATGGCTACACCTTC. The gene calls are TRBV5-1 and TRBJ1-2, with 8 bases matching TRBD1. Germline V gene data show CDR1 as SGHRS and CDR2 as YFSETQ. The trim removed 3 bases at V and 2 bases at J, leaving 6 bases unmatched. This CDR3 spans 15 amino acids.